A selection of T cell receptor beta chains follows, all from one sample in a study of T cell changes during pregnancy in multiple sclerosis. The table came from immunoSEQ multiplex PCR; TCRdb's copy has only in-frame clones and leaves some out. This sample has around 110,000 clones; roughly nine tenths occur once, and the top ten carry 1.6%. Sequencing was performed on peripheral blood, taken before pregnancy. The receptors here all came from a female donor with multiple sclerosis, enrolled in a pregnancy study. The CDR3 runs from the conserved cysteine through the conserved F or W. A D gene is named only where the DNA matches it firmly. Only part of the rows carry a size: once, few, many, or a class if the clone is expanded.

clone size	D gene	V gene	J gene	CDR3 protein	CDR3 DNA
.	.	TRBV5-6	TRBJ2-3	CASSSLRGASAHDTQYF	TGTGCCAGCAGCTCCCTCCGCGGGGCCTCCGCACATGATACGCAGTATTTT
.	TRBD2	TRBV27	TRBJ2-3	CASSLSGRMLSTDTQYF	TGTGCCAGCAGTTTAAGCGGGAGGATGTTGTCCACAGATACGCAGTATTTT
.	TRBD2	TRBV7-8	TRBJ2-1	CASSLTSESGYNEQFF	TGTGCCAGCAGCCTGACTAGCGAGTCAGGTTACAATGAGCAGTTCTTC
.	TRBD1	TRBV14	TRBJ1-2	CASSRTGVGENGYTF	TGTGCCAGCAGCCGTACAGGGGTAGGAGAGAATGGCTACACCTTC
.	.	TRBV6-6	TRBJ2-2	CASSSAGQIPTGELFF	TGTGCCAGCAGTTCGGCGGGACAGATCCCAACCGGGGAGCTGTTTTTT
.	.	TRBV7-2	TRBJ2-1	CASSLGLRPEQFF	TGTGCCAGCAGCTTAGGACTCCGACCGGAGCAGTTCTTC
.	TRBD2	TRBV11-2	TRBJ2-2	CASSYGTSGSRTGELFF	TGTGCCAGCAGCTATGGGACTAGCGGGAGCAGAACCGGGGAGCTGTTTTTT
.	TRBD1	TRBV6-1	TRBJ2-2	CASSEQGAPGELFF	TGTGCCAGCAGTGAACAGGGGGCCCCCGGGGAGCTGTTTTTT
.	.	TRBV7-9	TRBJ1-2	CASSKTDYGYTF	TGTGCCAGCAGTAAAACAGATTATGGCTACACCTTC
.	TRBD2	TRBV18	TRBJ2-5	CASSPAPGGRETQYF	TGTGCCAGCTCACCAGCACCGGGAGGGAGAGAGACCCAGTACTTC
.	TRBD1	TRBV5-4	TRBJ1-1	CASSLGQGAMSTEAFF	TGTGCCAGCAGCTTGGGACAGGGGGCGATGAGCACTGAAGCTTTCTTT
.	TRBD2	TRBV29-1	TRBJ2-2	CSVAGTSKALTFTGELFF	TGCAGCGTTGCCGGGACTAGCAAGGCCCTTACGTTCACCGGGGAGCTGTTTTTT
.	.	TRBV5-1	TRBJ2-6	CASSGSSGANVLTF	TGCGCCAGCAGCGGGAGTTCTGGGGCCAACGTCCTGACTTTC
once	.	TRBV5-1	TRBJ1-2	CASSLGRGNYGYTF	TGCGCCAGTAGCTTGGGCCGGGGTAACTATGGCTACACCTTC
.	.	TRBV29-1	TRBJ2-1	CSVFVLASSTSSYNEQFF	TGCAGCGTTTTTGTCCTAGCAAGTAGCACCAGTTCCTACAATGAGCAGTTCTTC
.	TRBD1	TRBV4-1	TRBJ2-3	CASSQEGGGTDTQYF	TGCGCCAGCAGCCAAGAAGGGGGCGGAACAGATACGCAGTATTTT
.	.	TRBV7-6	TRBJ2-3	CASSQSTDTQYF	TGTGCCAGCAGCCAAAGCACAGATACGCAGTATTTT
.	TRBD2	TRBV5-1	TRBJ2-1	CASSTGLAGGYSYNEQFF	TGCGCCAGCAGCACGGGACTAGCGGGGGGATACTCCTACAATGAGCAGTTCTTC
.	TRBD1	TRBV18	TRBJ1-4	CASSPGTGGNEKLFF	TGTGCCAGCTCACCTGGGACAGGGGGCAATGAAAAACTGTTTTTT
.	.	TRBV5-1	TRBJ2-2	CASSLGHSNTGELFF	TGCGCCAGCAGCTTGGGACACTCGAACACCGGGGAGCTGTTTTTT
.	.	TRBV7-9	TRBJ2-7	CASSLGYGDSYEQYF	TGTGCCAGCAGCTTAGGATATGGGGACTCCTACGAGCAGTACTTC
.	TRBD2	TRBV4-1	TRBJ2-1	CASSQEGASGGYNEQFF	TGCGCCAGCAGCCAAGAAGGGGCTAGCGGAGGCTACAATGAGCAGTTCTTC
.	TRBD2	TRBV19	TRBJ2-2	CASSSSGNLYTGELFF	TGTGCCAGTAGTTCTAGCGGGAACCTTTACACCGGGGAGCTGTTTTTT
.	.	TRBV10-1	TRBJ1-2	CASSEFEGDGYGYTF	TGCGCCAGCAGTGAGTTCGAGGGAGACGGCTATGGCTACACCTTC
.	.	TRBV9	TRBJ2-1	CASSSRTGNEQFF	TGTGCCAGCAGCTCTCGGACTGGAAATGAGCAGTTCTTC
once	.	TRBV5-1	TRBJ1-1	CASSLDHIGSTEAFF	TGCGCCAGCAGCTTGGACCATATTGGGAGCACTGAAGCTTTCTTT